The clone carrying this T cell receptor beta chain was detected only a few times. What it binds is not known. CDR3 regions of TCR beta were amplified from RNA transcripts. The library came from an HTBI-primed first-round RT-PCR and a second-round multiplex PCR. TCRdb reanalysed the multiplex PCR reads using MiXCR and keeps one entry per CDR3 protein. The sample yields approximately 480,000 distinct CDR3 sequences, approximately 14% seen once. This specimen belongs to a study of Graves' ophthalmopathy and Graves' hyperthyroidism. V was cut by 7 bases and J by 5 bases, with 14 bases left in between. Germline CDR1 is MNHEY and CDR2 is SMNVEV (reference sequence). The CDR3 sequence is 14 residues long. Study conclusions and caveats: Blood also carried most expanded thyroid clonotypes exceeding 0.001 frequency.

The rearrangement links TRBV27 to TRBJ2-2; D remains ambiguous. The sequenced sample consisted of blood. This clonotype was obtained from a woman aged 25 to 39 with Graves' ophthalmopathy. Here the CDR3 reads CASTAARRTGELFF. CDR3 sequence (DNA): TGTGCCAGCACGGCGGCCCGTAGGACCGGGGAGCTGTTTTTT.